A selection of T cell receptor beta chains follows, all from one sample in a study of identical twins. TCRdb redid the calling of the 5' RACE reads with MiXCR, one entry per CDR3 protein. This repertoire shows 1.5 million to 2 million distinct CDR3 sequences, roughly 35% found once; its top ten account for less than 0.35%. Sequenced sample: cord blood. All receptors derive from a newborn girl in good health. CDR3s include the opening cysteine and the closing phenylalanine or tryptophan.

V: TRBV20-1
J: TRBJ1-5
CDR3: CSAKGGEHNQPQHF

V: TRBV12-3/TRBV12-4
J: TRBJ2-1
CDR3: CASRPTGRETQFF

V: TRBV5-1
J: TRBJ1-2
CDR3: CASSFEGRSGYTF

V: TRBV12-3/TRBV12-4
J: TRBJ1-2
CDR3: CASSLGGAYYGYTF

V: TRBV9
J: TRBJ2-1
CDR3: CASSVGLAGVGNEQFF

V: TRBV2
J: TRBJ1-2
CDR3: CASRTGQASYGCTF

V: TRBV3-1
J: TRBJ1-2
CDR3: CASSQEAQVNYGYTF

V: TRBV6-5
J: TRBJ1-5
CDR3: CASSYSTFSGNQPQHF

V: TRBV20-1
J: TRBJ2-3
CDR3: CSGEGTDTQYF

V: TRBV6-2/TRBV6-3
J: TRBJ2-6
CDR3: CASSSYDSGANVLTF

V: TRBV27
J: TRBJ2-7
CDR3: CASSLGHPSTYNEQYF

V: TRBV7-2
J: TRBJ2-1
CDR3: CASSLVGTDSYNEQFF

V: TRBV7-2
J: TRBJ2-4
CDR3: CASSDRTRSLAKNIQYF

V: TRBV5-1
J: TRBJ2-5
CDR3: CASRWELKTQYF

V: TRBV12-3/TRBV12-4
J: TRBJ2-2
CDR3: CASSLFGGGGELFF

V: TRBV15
J: TRBJ2-4
CDR3: CATSRDYWIEWVNIQYF

V: TRBV4-1
J: TRBJ2-1
CDR3: CASSQVVLAGDSYNEQFF

V: TRBV29-1
J: TRBJ2-3
CDR3: CSVYKREWDTQYF

V: TRBV4-1
J: TRBJ1-1
CDR3: CASSQHTALNTEAFF

V: TRBV5-1
J: TRBJ2-7
CDR3: CASSSDYEQYF

V: TRBV25-1
J: TRBJ1-1
CDR3: CASSDPGTEAFF

V: TRBV4-2
J: TRBJ1-4
CDR3: CASSPWRGATNEKLFF

V: TRBV7-9
J: TRBJ2-1
CDR3: CASSLVGAPWNVNEQFF

V: TRBV27
J: TRBJ1-5
CDR3: CASSYDRGAQPQHF

V: TRBV4-1
J: TRBJ1-2
CDR3: CASSQLTGVGYTF

V: TRBV20-1
J: TRBJ2-1
CDR3: CSARETLSEQFF

V: TRBV27
J: TRBJ2-6
CDR3: CASSPGAGAGANVLTF

V: TRBV7-2
J: TRBJ2-1
CDR3: CASSLGGRPYEQFF

V: TRBV20-1
J: TRBJ1-2
CDR3: CSAAQASNYGYTF